A single sample is the source of the 24 T cell receptor beta chains below, sequenced in a study of Ad26.COV2.S vaccination and SARS-CoV-2 variants. Treatment: over 15 received Ad26.COV2.S at low or high dose, single or two shots; about 5 received placebo; per-sample allocation not given. Sampling was performed 63 days after the first vaccine or placebo injection. This table comes from immunoSEQ multiplex PCR, and its TCRdb copy is limited to in-frame clones, with some not included. The profile shows 400,000 or so clones, roughly nine tenths of them singletons. The sample in question was peripheral blood, obtained in a trial of Ad26.COV2.S vaccine versus placebo. The receptors derive from a person between 18 and 65 years old who received the Ad26.COV2.S COVID-19 vaccine or a placebo.

The chain joins TRBV3-1 (or the pseudogene TRBV3-2) to TRBJ2-7; D gene unclear. The CDR3 spans 12 residues. In germline, CDR1 is LGHDT, CDR2 YNNKEL (reference sequence). V lost 4 bases and J lost 10, with 14 bases in between. CDR3 protein: CASSPSGSEQYF. In DNA form, the CDR3 reads TGTGCCAGCAGCCCCTCAGGTTCGGAACAGTACTTC.

The chain has TRBV7-2 and TRBJ1-2; maybe TRBD1 (5 bases). V was shortened by 5 bases and J by 0 bases, with 22 bases between the two germline ends. CDR3 length: 18 residues. Germline V lookup: CDR1 SGHTA, CDR2 FQGNSA. The CDR3, as DNA: TGTGCCAGCAGCCCTACCGGGGTCAGGGACCTTACTAACTATGGCTACACCTTC. It is translated as CASSPTGVRDLTNYGYTF.

V gene TRBV11-3 combines with J gene TRBJ2-5; 15 bases are a match to TRBD2. J was trimmed by 5 bases and V by 5 bases; bases with no gene match: 9. The CDR3 covers 17 residues. From germline, CDR1 is SGHNT and CDR2 YENEEA. DNA for the CDR3: TGTGCCAGCAGCCTTCGGACTAGCGGGGGGGCATCGGAGACCCAGTACTTC. Its protein is CASSLRTSGGASETQYF.

The J gene is TRBJ2-1, the V gene TRBV12-3 or TRBV12-4; a possible D gene is TRBD2 (6 bases). The V and J ends lost 2 bases and 6 bases respectively, with 8 bases between them. CDR3 length: 13 residues. The chain's CDR3 is CASSLRGGNEQFF. Written as DNA, the CDR3 is TGTGCCAGCAGTTTACGGGGAGGCAATGAGCAGTTCTTC.

V and J are TRBV9 and TRBJ2-7, with 8 nucleotides matching TRBD2. V shed 4 bases, J shed 5 bases, and the junction held 11 bases outside the gene matches. The CDR3 sequence is 15 residues long. CDR1 and CDR2 (germline): SGDLS, YYNGEE. CDR3 DNA: TGTGCCAGCAGCCCTCCGGGGGGGGCAGATCACGAGCAGTACTTC. Translation gives CASSPPGGADHEQYF.

This sequence joins TRBV11-1 and TRBJ2-1, with a weak D call TRBD2 (6 bases). This CDR3 is built from 13 residues. Looked up from germline, CDR1 is SGHAT and CDR2 is FQDESV (reference sequence). Trimming took 4 bases from V and 4 from J, leaving 8 bases between them. The CDR3 bases are TGTGCCAGCAGCTCCGGGACTTACAATGAGCAGTTCTTC. Translation: CASSSGTYNEQFF. Full variable domain (remainder filled in from reference TRBV11-1 and TRBJ2-1): EAEVAQSPRYKITEKSQAVAFWCDPISGHATLYWYRQILGQGPELLVQFQDESVVDDSQLPKDRFSAERLKGVDSTLKIQPAELGDSAMYLCASSSGTYNEQFFGPGTRLTVL.

The chain is built from TRBV28 and TRBJ1-1; 12 positions match TRBD1. This CDR3 has 16 residues. V lost 0 bases and J lost 3; bases outside the gene matches: 2. Germline loops: CDR1 MDHEN, CDR2 SYDVKM. CDR3 sequence (DNA): TGTGCCAGCAGTTTATGGGGACAGGGGGCGGACACTGAAGCTTTCTTT. Residues: CASSLWGQGADTEAFF.

This sequence joins TRBV3-1 (or the pseudogene TRBV3-2) and TRBJ1-3, with D unresolved. Germline-derived CDR1 and CDR2 are LGHDT and YNNKEL (reference sequence). The CDR3 contains 13 residues. With 5 bases removed from V and 4 bases from J, the gap between germline ends came to 9 bases. CDR3 amino acids: CASSTRGGNTIYF. The CDR3 DNA is TGTGCCAGCAGCACCCGAGGAGGAAACACCATATATTTT.

The chain is built from TRBV5-6 and TRBJ2-7; possibly TRBD2 for D (6 bases). Germline CDR1 is SGHDT and CDR2 is YYEEEE. CDR3 length: 16 amino acids. V lost 0 bases and J lost 2, with 15 bases in between. The CDR3 here is CASSLEPGLRAYEQYF. CDR3 sequence (DNA): TGTGCCAGCAGCTTGGAACCGGGACTCCGGGCCTACGAGCAGTACTTC.

The chain joins TRBV4-1 to TRBJ2-7; TRBD1 agrees at 11 bases. Germline values: CDR1 MGHRA, CDR2 YSYEKL. CDR3 size: 15 residues. The junction had 1 base not matched to a gene; V was cut back by 1 base and J by 2 bases. CDR3 sequence (DNA): TGCGCCAGCAGCCAAGGGGACAGGGGGACCTACGAGCAGTACTTC. Translated, it gives CASSQGDRGTYEQYF.

This clone is a singleton in its sample. This chain links TRBV7-6 with TRBJ2-3, with D perhaps TRBD1 or TRBD2 (5 bases each). The V end lost 5 bases, the J end lost 3 bases, and 15 bases lay between the germline ends. CDR3 length: 15 amino acids. The germline V gene encodes CDR1 SGHVS and CDR2 FNYEAQ. This CDR3 reads CASSPGGGWTDTQYF. For the CDR3, the DNA is TGTGCCAGCAGCCCAGGTGGGGGTTGGACAGATACGCAGTATTTT.

The chain links TRBV11-3 to TRBJ2-1, with 9 bases that match TRBD2. Germline V lookup: CDR1 SGHNT, CDR2 YENEEA. The V gene end was trimmed by 2 bases and the J gene end by 7 bases; junction bases not matched to a gene: 6. This CDR3 comprises 15 residues. CDR3 DNA: TGTGCCAGCAGCTTAAAAGCGGGGGGACTGAATGAGCAGTTCTTC. It encodes CASSLKAGGLNEQFF.

This chain uses TRBV19 with TRBJ2-7; maybe TRBD1 (5 bases). The germline CDR1 and CDR2 sequences are LNHDA and SQIVND (reference sequence). The CDR3 spans 11 residues. V was clipped by 6 bases and J by 5 bases, with 8 bases between them. This CDR3 is CASRNRNEQYF. CDR3 sequence (DNA): TGTGCCAGTAGGAACAGGAACGAGCAGTACTTC.

The chain combines TRBV18 with TRBJ2-7, with TRBD1 matching 9 bases. The J segment lost 3 bases and the V segment lost 4 bases, leaving 7 bases of the junction unmatched. CDR3 length: 15 residues. CDR1 KGHSH and CDR2 LQKENI come from the germline V gene. As DNA, the CDR3 is TGTGCCAGCTCACTTACAATGACAGGGGGCTACGAGCAGTACTTC. Its translation is CASSLTMTGGYEQYF.

The chain uses TRBV25-1 and TRBJ2-7, with 11 bases that match TRBD2. From germline, CDR1 is MGHDK and CDR2 SYGVNS. The CDR3 length is 14 residues. Germline trimming cut 4 bases from V and 1 base from J; bases unmatched to any gene: 0. CDR3 loop: CASSGTSGSYEQYF. The DNA for the CDR3 is TGTGCCAGCAGTGGGACTAGCGGGTCCTACGAGCAGTACTTC.

The chain couples TRBV3-1 (or the pseudogene TRBV3-2) to TRBJ1-1; D is possibly TRBD1 (5 bases). This CDR3 region has 11 residues. CDR1 and CDR2 from the germline V gene are LGHDT and YNNKEL (reference sequence). Trimming removed 8 bases at V and 8 bases at J, with 12 bases between. For the CDR3, the DNA is TGTGCCAGCGGCACAGGATTCGAAGCTTTCTTT. It specifies CASGTGFEAFF.

The J gene is TRBJ2-2, the V gene TRBV6-5, with D uncertain. V was cut by 2 bases and J by 2 bases, with 6 bases left in between. The CDR3 is 14 amino acids. In germline, CDR1 is MNHEY, CDR2 SVGAGI. This CDR3 reads CASSYDGNTGELFF. The CDR3 DNA is TGTGCCAGCAGTTACGATGGAAACACCGGGGAGCTGTTTTTT.

This clone appeared once. The sample contains more than one DNA sequence encoding this CDR3. The V gene is TRBV9, the J gene TRBJ1-2; D ambiguous. The CDR3 is made up of 13 amino acids. The V gene lost 0 bases and the J gene lost 5 bases, with 8 bases spanning the gap. Per the germline V gene, CDR1 is SGDLS and CDR2 is YYNGEE. CDR3 region: CASSVGTDYGYTF. CDR3 nucleotide sequence: TGTGCCAGCAGCGTAGGGACGGATTATGGCTACACCTTC.

The V and J genes are TRBV4-1 and TRBJ2-1, with D perhaps matching TRBD1 or TRBD2 (6 bases each). Germline loops: CDR1 MGHRA, CDR2 YSYEKL. This CDR3 is built from 17 residues. The V gene lost 3 bases and the J gene lost 0 bases, with 15 bases spanning the gap. The CDR3, as DNA: TGCGCCAGCAGCCAGGTCGGGGGCGGGGCCTCCTACAATGAGCAGTTCTTC. Its translation: CASSQVGGGASYNEQFF.

This clone was observed many times. V gene TRBV14 combines with J gene TRBJ2-7; D not resolved. From germline, CDR1 is SGHDN and CDR2 FVKESK. The CDR3 is made up of 13 amino acids. The V end lost 0 bases, the J end lost 9 bases, and 12 bases lay between the germline ends. CDR3 region: CASSQDARGGQYF. CDR3 bases: TGTGCCAGCAGCCAAGATGCTCGCGGCGGGCAGTACTTC.

Concerning this clone: This clone may be a read error of a much larger clone one base away. The identical CDR3 is also encoded by other nucleotide sequences in the sample. V is TRBV19 and J is TRBJ1-5; D uncertain. Trimming shortened V by 2 bases and J by 0 bases, and 8 bases separated the two germline ends. CDR1 and CDR2 from the germline V gene are LNHDA and SQIVND (reference sequence). The CDR3 is 15 amino acids. In DNA, the CDR3 is TGTGCCAGTAGTATATCTGGAGATAGCAATCAGCCCCAGCATTTT. Translation gives CASSISGDSNQPQHF.

The chain links TRBV28 to TRBJ2-2; no reliable D call. Germline CDR1 and CDR2: MDHEN and SYDVKM. The CDR3 extends over 17 amino acids. Deletions cut 8 bases from V and 8 bases from J, with 27 bases between. For the CDR3, the DNA is TGTGCCAGCCCGAGAGGACGGATCGATGAACTTGTAGGGGAGCTGTTTTTT. Translating it yields CASPRGRIDELVGELFF.

V is TRBV7-2 and J is TRBJ2-4; D possibly corresponds to TRBD1 (5 bases). The CDR3 sequence is 13 residues long. V was shortened by 0 bases and J by 5 bases, with 5 bases between the two germline ends. Germline V lookup: CDR1 SGHTA, CDR2 FQGNSA. The CDR3 nucleotides read TGTGCCAGCAGCTTAGCGGGGCAAAACATTCAGTACTTC. Protein: CASSLAGQNIQYF.

This chain links TRBV6-2 or TRBV6-3 with TRBJ2-5; the D gene is possibly TRBD1 (5 bases). Germline V gene lookup returns CDR1 MNHEY and CDR2 SVGEGT. Trimming pared 2 bases from V and 2 bases from J, leaving 6 bases between. The CDR3 has 13 amino acids. CDR3 nucleotides: TGTGCCAGCAGTTACGGGGCTCAAGAGACCCAGTACTTC. The encoded protein is CASSYGAQETQYF.